This T cell receptor (beta chain) was recorded in a study of blood T cell repertoires in COVID-19. The overall study: Whether acute or convalescent, the COVID-19 samples came from the United States, Italy and Spain. The cDNA or gDNA used as material had been derived from T cells, B-cell-depleted T cells, or PBMCs.

Per the original methods: Nucleated cell number was recorded as an estimate derived from reference gene primer amplification. Generated by immunoSEQ multiplex PCR, the TCRdb table keeps only in-frame clones and is missing some. V, J and clone size were drawn from that table, and D and trimming were deduced from the DNA. The sample yields roughly 200,000 clones, roughly 87% seen once. V lost 3 bases and J 7 bases, leaving 13 bases between the germline ends. Germline assignment: CDR1 LNHDA and CDR2 SQIVND (reference sequence). The CDR3 is 14 amino acids. Cohort 3 recovery required two negative PCRs, clearance, or symptom resolution. Only a few counts were recorded for this clone.

The receptor was derived from a woman under 40 who had recovered from COVID-19. The sample consisted of PBMCs or T cells enriched from blood (not recorded which). This chain connects TRBV19 to TRBJ1-5, with D uncertain. Here the CDR3 DNA reads TGTGCCAGTAGTATCATTCCCGAGGTACAGCCCCAGCATTTT. Its protein is CASSIIPEVQPQHF.